Shown below are 5 T cell receptor beta chains from a single sample sequenced in a study of identical twins. TCRdb reprocessed the 5' RACE reads via MiXCR and lists one record per CDR3 protein. Here the sample spans about 280,000 distinct CDR3 sequences, less than 9% being singletons. These sequences were also reported in another study, on yellow fever vaccine responses in identical twins.

Sequencing was performed on memory (CD45RO+) T cells sorted from blood. Receptors originate from a woman aged 18-35 years in good health.

In its sample, this clonotype was seen many times. CDR3 protein: CASSYQSSVSGELFF. As DNA, the CDR3 is TGTGCCAGCAGTTACCAGTCTAGTGTCTCCGGGGAGCTGTTTTTT. The chain links TRBV6-5 to TRBJ2-2; D uncertain. CDR1 is MNHEY, CDR2 SVGAGI, per germline. The CDR3 consists of 15 residues. The V end lost 2 bases, the J end lost 6 bases, and 13 bases lay between the germline ends.

The V call is TRBV28, the J call TRBJ2-3; 10 bases map to TRBD2. The CDR3 is 16 amino acids. Per germline, CDR1 MDHEN and CDR2 SYDVKM. Germline trimming cut 3 bases from V and 6 bases from J; bases unmatched to any gene: 9. The CDR3 nucleotides read TGTGCCAGCAGTTTTTCTAGCGGGAGAAGTGCGGATACGCAGTATTTT. It yields the protein CASSFSSGRSADTQYF.

This clonotype was seen at least ten times. The chain has TRBV29-1 and TRBJ1-2; D ambiguous. This CDR3 has 11 amino acids. V was shortened by 4 bases and J by 3 bases, with 6 bases between the two germline ends. CDR1 and CDR2 (germline): SQVTM, ANQGSEA. The CDR3 protein is CSVVIDYGYTF. The CDR3 bases are TGCAGCGTTGTGATCGACTATGGCTACACCTTC.

The table lists this clonotype with many counts. The J gene is TRBJ2-1, the V gene TRBV5-1; 10 bases fit TRBD2. Germline assignment: CDR1 SGHRS and CDR2 YFSETQ. The length of the CDR3 is 16 residues. The V gene end was trimmed by 3 bases and the J gene end by 1 base; junction bases not matched to a gene: 4. This chain's CDR3 is CASSSLAGVSYNEQFF. CDR3 nucleotides: TGCGCCAGCAGCTCCCTAGCGGGAGTTTCCTACAATGAGCAGTTCTTC.

This chain uses TRBV5-1 with TRBJ2-3; 10 bases align to TRBD2. V lost 4 bases to trimming and J lost 1 base; unmatched junction nucleotides: 6. Germline V gene sequence: CDR1 SGHRS, CDR2 YFSETQ. The CDR3 is made up of 16 amino acids. Here the CDR3 reads CASSRDGTSGTDTQYF. In DNA form, the CDR3 reads TGCGCCAGCAGCAGGGATGGGACTAGCGGCACAGATACGCAGTATTTT.